These 26 T cell receptor beta chains came from one sample sequenced in a study of Ad26.COV2.S vaccination and SARS-CoV-2 variants. Data came from immunoSEQ multiplex PCR; TCRdb stores just in-frame clones and leaves some out. There are roughly 240,000 clones in the sample; 88% occur only once, and roughly 10% lies in the top ten. Treatment reported: roughly 18 received Ad26.COV2.S at low or high dose, single or two shots; roughly 5 received placebo; per-sample allocation not given. Sampling occurred on day 63 after the first vaccine or placebo injection. This sample comprised peripheral blood, obtained in a trial of Ad26.COV2.S vaccine versus placebo. These receptor sequences come from a person aged 18-65 years who received the Ad26.COV2.S COVID-19 vaccine or a placebo.

The J gene is TRBJ2-7, the V gene TRBV11-2; 9 nucleotides match TRBD1. Looked up from germline, CDR1 is SGHAT and CDR2 is FQNNGV. J lost 4 bases, V lost 0 bases, and 7 bases had no gene match. The CDR3 runs 16 residues. The CDR3, as DNA: TGTGCCAGCAGCTTAGATCCGCCCGGGACAGGGTACGAGCAGTACTTC. Its translation is CASSLDPPGTGYEQYF.

This clone was seen once. V gene TRBV29-1 combines with J gene TRBJ2-7, with D maybe TRBD1 (5 bases). Germline-derived CDR1 and CDR2 are SQVTM and ANQGSEA. V was trimmed by 4 bases and J by 0 bases, leaving 7 bases between them. This CDR3 is built from 12 residues. The CDR3 spells CSVGGASYEQYF. The CDR3 coding sequence is TGCAGCGTTGGTGGGGCCTCCTACGAGCAGTACTTC.

V gene TRBV6-5 combines with J gene TRBJ2-1; possible D gene TRBD2, 5 bases. The ends were cut back, 2 bases at V and 5 bases at J, with 10 bases in the middle. This CDR3 contains 14 residues. Germline assignment: CDR1 MNHEY and CDR2 SVGAGI. DNA for the CDR3: TGTGCCAGCAGTTACCACCGGGGTCACAATGAGCAGTTCTTC. It is translated as CASSYHRGHNEQFF.

This clone occurred a few times. Other DNA sequences in this specimen translate into the identical CDR3. The rearrangement links TRBV19 to TRBJ2-2; 9 bases line up with TRBD1. The CDR3 spans 15 residues. Trimming removed 4 bases from V and 6 bases from J; junction bases left unmatched: 6. Germline loops: CDR1 LNHDA, CDR2 SQIVND (reference sequence). The CDR3 sequence: CASSKQGAQAGELFF. DNA for the CDR3: TGTGCCAGTAGTAAACAGGGGGCGCAGGCCGGGGAGCTGTTTTTT.

The J gene is TRBJ1-6, the V gene TRBV24-1; TRBD1 aligns across 9 bases. After removal of 3 bases from V and 8 bases from J, the junction contained 1 base not matched to a gene. Germline loops: CDR1 KGHDR, CDR2 SFDVKD. The CDR3 is 14 amino acids. The CDR3 here is CATSDRDRDSPLHF. CDR3 DNA: TGTGCCACCAGTGATCGGGACAGGGATTCACCCCTCCACTTT.

V is TRBV20-1 and J is TRBJ1-4; the D is unclear. Germline CDR1 DFQATT, CDR2 SNEGSKA (reference sequence). The V gene lost 3 bases and the J gene lost 3 bases, with 8 bases spanning the gap. CDR3 size: 13 residues. CDR3 loop: CSASPGSNEKLFF. As DNA, the CDR3 is TGCAGTGCTAGTCCGGGGTCTAATGAAAAACTGTTTTTT.

The chain recombines TRBV13 with TRBJ2-3; possibly TRBD1 for D (6 bases). The CDR3 extends over 12 amino acids. Germline V gene data show CDR1 as PRHDT and CDR2 as FYEKMQ (reference sequence). Trimming cost V 5 bases and J 7 bases, with 10 bases left between them. The CDR3 nucleotides are TGTGCCAGCAGCCAGGGGCCTAATACGCAGTATTTT. As protein: CASSQGPNTQYF.

The V call is TRBV28, the J call TRBJ1-5; weak D call: TRBD1 (5 bases). Germline assignment: CDR1 MDHEN and CDR2 SYDVKM. V was clipped by 3 bases and J by 0 bases, with 9 bases between them. There are 15 residues in the CDR3. The CDR3 reads CASSLGGNSNQPQHF. As DNA, the CDR3 is TGTGCCAGCAGTTTGGGGGGGAATAGCAATCAGCCCCAGCATTTT.

The V and J genes are TRBV11-3 and TRBJ2-7, with 9 positions matching TRBD1. J lost 4 bases, V lost 5 bases, and 6 bases had no gene match. Germline assignment: CDR1 SGHNT and CDR2 YENEEA. The CDR3 is 14 amino acids. The CDR3 protein is CASSPAGQGYEQYF. The CDR3 nucleotides are TGTGCCAGCAGCCCAGCCGGACAGGGGTACGAGCAGTACTTC.

The rearrangement joins TRBV5-5 to TRBJ2-7; TRBD2 matches 7 bases. This CDR3 has 13 residues. Germline V lookup: CDR1 SGHKS, CDR2 YYEKEE (reference sequence). V dropped 4 bases and J dropped 5; count of bases not matched to a gene: 6. CDR3 sequence: CASSRIGGNEQYF. CDR3 nucleotide sequence: TGTGCCAGCAGCCGGATCGGGGGGAACGAGCAGTACTTC.

This chain uses TRBV7-9 with TRBJ1-5; TRBD1 might be the D (6 bases). The CDR3 is 16 residues long. Looked up from germline, CDR1 is SEHNR and CDR2 is FQNEAQ (reference sequence). V was pared by 1 base and J by 0 bases, with 10 bases between. CDR3 sequence reads: CASSLVQGNSNQPQHF. Here the CDR3 DNA reads TGTGCCAGCAGCTTAGTACAGGGTAATAGCAATCAGCCCCAGCATTTT.

The chain links TRBV9 to TRBJ1-4; 8 bases line up with TRBD1. This CDR3 comprises 15 residues. Per the germline V gene, CDR1 is SGDLS and CDR2 is YYNGEE. The ends lost 0 bases at V and 4 bases at J; junction bases unmatched: 2. The CDR3 region has the DNA TGTGCCAGCAGCGTAGGGACAGGGTATAATGAAAAACTGTTTTTT. Translated: CASSVGTGYNEKLFF.

This chain joins TRBV6-2 or TRBV6-3 and TRBJ2-3; D is perhaps TRBD2 (6 bases). Germline CDR1 is MNHEY and CDR2 is SVGEGT. Deletions cut 0 bases from V and 4 bases from J, with 17 bases between. The length of the CDR3 is 17 residues. In DNA, the CDR3 is TGTGCCAGCAGTTACTCGGGGCGGGGTTGGGGACCAGATACGCAGTATTTT. Its translation is CASSYSGRGWGPDTQYF.

The CDR3 nucleotides are TGTGCCAGCAGTCTCCAATGGGGGACAGGAAATTACAATGAGCAGTTCTTC. It yields the protein CASSLQWGTGNYNEQFF. The chain recombines TRBV27 with TRBJ2-1; 8 bases map to TRBD1. Trimming removed 5 bases from V and 4 bases from J; junction bases left unmatched: 13. This CDR3 region has 17 residues. In germline, CDR1 is MNHEY, CDR2 SMNVEV (reference sequence).

The chain has TRBV4-2 and TRBJ2-1; D tentatively fits TRBD1 or TRBD2 (5 bases each). V lost 5 bases to trimming and J lost 7 bases, with 21 bases between them. Germline CDR1 and CDR2: LGHNA and YNFKEQ. This CDR3 has 16 residues. CDR3 in amino acids: CASSFHLGTTINEQFF. For the CDR3, the DNA is TGTGCCAGCAGCTTCCATCTTGGGACGACAATAAATGAGCAGTTCTTC.

This chain connects TRBV2 to TRBJ2-7; a possible D gene is TRBD2 (5 bases). This CDR3 contains 13 residues. In germline, CDR1 is SNHLY, CDR2 FYNNEI. V gave up 1 base and J gave up 3 bases, with 7 bases separating them. Written as DNA, the CDR3 is TGTGCCAGCAGTGAAGTAGGGAGCTACGAGCAGTACTTC. Its translation: CASSEVGSYEQYF.

CDR3 coding DNA: TGCAGCGTTATGAGGGACTGGGACGAGCAGTACTTC. Translation gives CSVMRDWDEQYF. This chain links TRBV29-1 with TRBJ2-7, with a tentative D call TRBD2 (6 bases). The CDR3 contains 12 residues. V lost 5 bases to trimming and J lost 5 bases, with 13 bases between them. Germline CDR1 reads SQVTM; CDR2 reads ANQGSEA.

The table lists this clone with a count of one. The chain is built from TRBV30 and TRBJ2-7; maybe TRBD1 (5 bases). This CDR3 contains 12 residues. Germline lookup yields CDR1 GTSNPN and CDR2 SVGIG (reference sequence). V dropped 3 bases and J dropped 6 bases, with 12 bases sitting between them. CDR3 in DNA: TGTGCCTGGAGGCAGGGAATGGGCGAGCAGTACTTC. Amino acids: CAWRQGMGEQYF. The whole variable domain, remainder taken from reference TRBV30 and TRBJ2-7, is SQTIHQWPATLVQPVGSPLSLECTVEGTSNPNLYWYRQAAGRGLQLLFYSVGIGQISSEVPQNLSASRPQDRQFILSSKKLLLSDSGFYLCAWRQGMGEQYFGPGTRLTVT.

This clone has only one observation. J is TRBJ2-7 and V is TRBV27, with 9 positions matching TRBD1. This CDR3 has 15 residues. Germline CDR1 is MNHEY and CDR2 is SMNVEV (reference sequence). Germline trimming cut 5 bases from V and 9 bases from J; bases unmatched to any gene: 14. The CDR3 bases are TGTGCCAGCAGTCGGACGGGACAGGGAGGAGCAGGGCAGTACTTC. This translates into CASSRTGQGGAGQYF.

The chain couples TRBV4-2 to TRBJ2-7; possible D gene TRBD2, 5 bases. Germline CDR1 reads LGHNA; CDR2 reads YNFKEQ. The CDR3 sequence is 13 residues long. V lost 0 bases and J lost 7, with 10 bases in between. The CDR3 sequence is CASSQDMTGEQYF. CDR3 DNA: TGTGCCAGCAGCCAAGATATGACGGGGGAGCAGTACTTC.

The count of this clone is one. The V gene is TRBV6-2 or TRBV6-3, the J gene TRBJ1-5; D not resolved. CDR3 length: 13 amino acids. Germline lookup yields CDR1 MNHEY and CDR2 SVGEGT. V gave up 6 bases and J gave up 9 bases, with 15 bases separating them. The CDR3 DNA reads as TGTGCCAGCAGCACCCTCACAGAGACGCCCCAGCATTTT. Translation gives CASSTLTETPQHF.

V and J are TRBV10-2 and TRBJ2-7; 8 positions agree with TRBD2. Looked up from germline, CDR1 is WSHSY and CDR2 is SAAADI. The CDR3 has 13 residues. Germline trimming cut 10 bases from V and 7 bases from J; bases unmatched to any gene: 12. The CDR3 DNA is TGCGCCACACTCGGGGGGGAAAGGTGGGAGCAGTACTTC. This codes for CATLGGERWEQYF.

V is TRBV10-2 and J is TRBJ1-2; D remains ambiguous. V was clipped by 8 bases and J by 3 bases, with 7 bases between them. The CDR3 has 11 amino acids. Germline lookup yields CDR1 WSHSY and CDR2 SAAADI. Written as DNA, the CDR3 is TGCGCCAGCCGTGGTGACTATGGCTACACCTTC. Its protein is CASRGDYGYTF.

The CDR3 reads CASISGQAGNSPLHF. CDR3 nucleotides: TGTGCCAGCATCTCCGGACAGGCTGGGAATTCACCCCTCCACTTT. V gene TRBV5-6 combines with J gene TRBJ1-6; the match to TRBD1 covers 7 bases. Germline V lookup: CDR1 SGHDT, CDR2 YYEEEE. The CDR3 runs 15 residues. V gave up 6 bases and J gave up 7 bases; unmatched junction bases: 10.

The chain recombines TRBV27 with TRBJ2-7; no clear D. V lost 3 bases and J lost 1, with 16 bases in between. Germline values: CDR1 MNHEY, CDR2 SMNVEV (reference sequence). CDR3 length equals 16 residues. Here the CDR3 reads CASSLLPDLRSYEQYF. In DNA form, the CDR3 reads TGTGCCAGCAGTTTGTTACCGGACCTACGATCCTACGAGCAGTACTTC.

V and J are TRBV6-5 and TRBJ1-1; no reliable D call. The CDR3 has 14 amino acids. From germline, CDR1 is MNHEY and CDR2 SVGAGI. Trimming took 5 bases from V and 1 from J, leaving 11 bases between them. The CDR3 sequence is CASSRRMENTEAFF. The CDR3 nucleotides are TGTGCCAGCAGTCGACGCATGGAGAACACTGAAGCTTTCTTT.